A selection of T cell receptor beta chains follows, all from one sample in a study of T cells in Graves' hyperthyroidism and ophthalmopathy. TCRdb itself ran the multiplex PCR reads through MiXCR, one entry per CDR3 protein. This table has around 660,000 distinct CDR3 sequences, about 45% appearing once. The sequencing sample was made of peripheral blood or thyroid tissue (not recorded which). The receptors originated from an adult man with Graves' disease, either hyperthyroidism or ophthalmopathy (not recorded which). The CDR3 runs from the conserved cysteine through the conserved F or W. Fields, in order: CDR3 DNA, CDR3 protein, clone size, J gene, D gene, V gene. D genes are given only for firm matches. Clone size appears in some rows only: once, few, many, or a class for an expanded clone.

DNA: TGTGCCAGCAGCTTCAATATCCCGGGACTAGGGTCGTACGAGCAGTACTTC
CDR3: CASSFNIPGLGSYEQYF
size: -
J: TRBJ2-7
D: TRBD2
V: TRBV7-2

DNA: TGCAGCGTTGAGGGCGGTGCGAACTATGGCTACACCTTC
CDR3: CSVEGGANYGYTF
size: many
J: TRBJ1-2
D: -
V: TRBV29-1

DNA: TGCAGCGTTGAATCCGGGAAGAAATATGGCTACACCTTC
CDR3: CSVESGKKYGYTF
size: -
J: TRBJ1-2
D: -
V: TRBV29-1

DNA: TGTGCCAGCAGCCAAGGGACAGACTCCTACGAGCAGTACTTC
CDR3: CASSQGTDSYEQYF
size: few
J: TRBJ2-7
D: -
V: TRBV3-1

DNA: TGTGCCAGCAGTGACGTCGGAGGGGACTATTCCTATGGCTACACCTTC
CDR3: CASSDVGGDYSYGYTF
size: many
J: TRBJ1-2
D: -
V: TRBV25-1

DNA: TGTGCCAGCAGTTCGAAGGGCTTTAGCTCTGGAAACACCATATATTTT
CDR3: CASSSKGFSSGNTIYF
size: few
J: TRBJ1-3
D: -
V: TRBV7-9

DNA: TGTGCCAGCAGCCGGGGGTATCAAGAGACCCAGTACTTC
CDR3: CASSRGYQETQYF
size: many
J: TRBJ2-5
D: -
V: TRBV7-9

DNA: TGTGCCAGCAGTGAATTCCTAGTTAATTCACCCCTCCACTTT
CDR3: CASSEFLVNSPLHF
size: few
J: TRBJ1-6
D: -
V: TRBV6-4

DNA: TGTGCCACCAGTGACTCAAAGGACGGGACCAATCAGCCCCAGCATTTT
CDR3: CATSDSKDGTNQPQHF
size: many
J: TRBJ1-5
D: -
V: TRBV24-1

DNA: TGTGCCAGTAGTATAGCCTCCGAGACAGCGAACACTGAAGCTTTCTTT
CDR3: CASSIASETANTEAFF
size: -
J: TRBJ1-1
D: -
V: TRBV19

DNA: TGTGCCAGCAGCCAAGCAGGGACTAGCGGAACCTACGAGCAGTACTTC
CDR3: CASSQAGTSGTYEQYF
size: -
J: TRBJ2-7
D: TRBD2
V: TRBV7-8

DNA: TGTGCCAGCAGCCAAGTGGGACAGGGGAATTCACCCCTCCACTTT
CDR3: CASSQVGQGNSPLHF
size: few
J: TRBJ1-6
D: TRBD1
V: TRBV13

DNA: TGTGCCAGCAGGACCGGGACGGCGGCACCCCTCCACTTT
CDR3: CASRTGTAAPLHF
size: -
J: TRBJ1-6
D: -
V: TRBV28

DNA: TGCAGCTTGGTATCGGAGTATGGCTACACCTTC
CDR3: CSLVSEYGYTF
size: few
J: TRBJ1-2
D: -
V: TRBV29-1

DNA: TGTGCCAGCAGTCAAGTGACGGGGGGGGAAGAGACCCAGTACTTC
CDR3: CASSQVTGGEETQYF
size: few
J: TRBJ2-5
D: TRBD2
V: TRBV12-3/TRBV12-4

DNA: TGCAGCGTTGGGTGGGGCGCGACTGAAGCTTTCTTT
CDR3: CSVGWGATEAFF
size: many
J: TRBJ1-1
D: -
V: TRBV29-1

DNA: TGTGCCAGCAGCTTGAGTGGGTCCCTGGATTTT
CDR3: CASSLSGSLDF
size: -
J: TRBJ1-4
D: -
V: TRBV7-9

DNA: TGTGCCAGCAGAGACCTCGGGGGGGGCAGAGGCACCGGGGAGCTGTTTTTT
CDR3: CASRDLGGGRGTGELFF
size: many
J: TRBJ2-2
D: TRBD2
V: TRBV6-6

DNA: TGTGCTAGCAGCTTCGGGCCGTTAGAGACCCAGTACTTC
CDR3: CASSFGPLETQYF
size: -
J: TRBJ2-5
D: -
V: TRBV7-7

DNA: TGTGCCAACCTACAGGGGTCGAGAGAAAAACTGTTTTTT
CDR3: CANLQGSREKLFF
size: -
J: TRBJ1-4
D: TRBD1
V: TRBV12-3/TRBV12-4

DNA: TGTGCCAGCAGCCCAGGGACTAGCGGGAGCAATCAGCCCCAGCATTTT
CDR3: CASSPGTSGSNQPQHF
size: -
J: TRBJ1-5
D: -
V: TRBV6-1

DNA: TGCAGCGTTGCTAGACAGGGGGTGAACTATGGCTACACCTTC
CDR3: CSVARQGVNYGYTF
size: many
J: TRBJ1-2
D: TRBD1
V: TRBV29-1

DNA: TGCAGCCTCCGGGACAGGGGGCTTAACGTCTATGGCTACACCTTC
CDR3: CSLRDRGLNVYGYTF
size: -
J: TRBJ1-2
D: TRBD1
V: TRBV29-1

DNA: TGCAGTGCAGTCGGGAGGGAAGGGAGAAATTCACCCCTCCACTTT
CDR3: CSAVGREGRNSPLHF
size: few
J: TRBJ1-6
D: -
V: TRBV20-1

DNA: TGCGCCAGCAGTGAGCCGGACTTCCCTGGGCCCCAGCATTTT
CDR3: CASSEPDFPGPQHF
size: -
J: TRBJ1-5
D: -
V: TRBV10-2

DNA: TGTGCCAGTAGAAGGAGGGAGGGGGACGTCTCCTACGAGCAGTACTTC
CDR3: CASRRREGDVSYEQYF
size: few
J: TRBJ2-7
D: -
V: TRBV19

DNA: TGTGCCAGCAGCTTAGGGGGGGAGACCCAGCATTTT
CDR3: CASSLGGETQHF
size: few
J: TRBJ1-5
D: -
V: TRBV7-8

DNA: TGTGCCAGCGGTAAACTCACAGATACGCAGTATTTT
CDR3: CASGKLTDTQYF
size: -
J: TRBJ2-3
D: -
V: TRBV7-9

DNA: TGCGCCAGCAGCGGCGGGACAGGGGCTGCACCCCTCCACTTT
CDR3: CASSGGTGAAPLHF
size: -
J: TRBJ1-6
D: TRBD1
V: TRBV5-1

DNA: TGCAGCGTTCAAAAGGGGACACACTCGGCTGAAGCTTTCTTT
CDR3: CSVQKGTHSAEAFF
size: -
J: TRBJ1-1
D: -
V: TRBV29-1

DNA: TGTGCCAGTAGACCCACCCGCGACAGTGGCAATCAGCCCCAGCATTTT
CDR3: CASRPTRDSGNQPQHF
size: -
J: TRBJ1-5
D: -
V: TRBV19

DNA: TGTGCCAGCAGCTTAGCGGGAGGGCCTGTCGGGGAGCTGTTTTTT
CDR3: CASSLAGGPVGELFF
size: -
J: TRBJ2-2
D: TRBD2
V: TRBV7-2

DNA: TGTGCCAGCAGTCCCAGGGATGGCACTGAAGCTTTCTTT
CDR3: CASSPRDGTEAFF
size: -
J: TRBJ1-1
D: -
V: TRBV12-3/TRBV12-4

DNA: TGTGCCAGCAGCGCGAGCCCCCGCAGGGACAGAATCTATGGCTACACCTTC
CDR3: CASSASPRRDRIYGYTF
size: once
J: TRBJ1-2
D: TRBD1
V: TRBV2

DNA: TGTGCCAGCAGAAGCGGGACTAGCTTCTACGAGCAGTACTTC
CDR3: CASRSGTSFYEQYF
size: few
J: TRBJ2-7
D: TRBD2
V: TRBV6-5

DNA: TGTGCCAGCAGCGGGGGACAGGGGAGGTCTACCTACGAGCAGTACTTC
CDR3: CASSGGQGRSTYEQYF
size: few
J: TRBJ2-7
D: TRBD1
V: TRBV7-9

DNA: TGCAGTGCTAGAGTTGCCGTTAGCAATCAGCCCCAGCATTTT
CDR3: CSARVAVSNQPQHF
size: -
J: TRBJ1-5
D: -
V: TRBV20-1

DNA: TGTGCCAGCAGCGTTGTTTGGGACCGAAGCTCTGGAAACACCATATATTTT
CDR3: CASSVVWDRSSGNTIYF
size: -
J: TRBJ1-3
D: -
V: TRBV7-2

DNA: TGTGCCAGCAGTTACCAGAGCGGGTTCCTCCGGCGTGAAGCTTTCTTT
CDR3: CASSYQSGFLRREAFF
size: -
J: TRBJ1-1
D: -
V: TRBV9

DNA: TGTGCCAGCAGCTTAGCCCGGTCGGTAGGGCAGAACACTGAAGCTTTCTTT
CDR3: CASSLARSVGQNTEAFF
size: few
J: TRBJ1-1
D: -
V: TRBV7-8

DNA: TGCAGTCGCGCCGGACAGGGGGCAAACTACGAGCAGTACTTC
CDR3: CSRAGQGANYEQYF
size: -
J: TRBJ2-7
D: TRBD1
V: TRBV29-1

DNA: TGCAGTGCCCAGGGGGCCCAATCCTACGAGCAGTACTTC
CDR3: CSAQGAQSYEQYF
size: -
J: TRBJ2-7
D: TRBD1
V: TRBV20-1

DNA: TGTGCCAGCAGGGACCGGGACACCTTCAATCAGCCCCAGCATTTT
CDR3: CASRDRDTFNQPQHF
size: -
J: TRBJ1-5
D: -
V: TRBV2

DNA: TGTGCCAGCAGTGATAACAGAGATCAGCCCCAGCATTTT
CDR3: CASSDNRDQPQHF
size: once
J: TRBJ1-5
D: -
V: TRBV2

DNA: TGTGCCTGGGGACAGGGTAGCTATGGCTACACCTTC
CDR3: CAWGQGSYGYTF
size: once
J: TRBJ1-2
D: TRBD1
V: TRBV5-5